This T cell receptor (beta chain) comes out of a study of T-cell memory formation after mild COVID-19. Study-level points and caveats: CD4+ contracting clones were found mainly in CM and EM, and CD8+ ones in EMRA.

TCRdb called the 5' RACE reads again in MiXCR, with one record for every CDR3 protein. The table shows about 160,000 distinct CDR3 sequences, with about 28% occurring only once. Comments on this clonotype: What it binds is unknown.

Sequencing was performed on PBMCs or a T cell subset sorted from them (not recorded which). This receptor was identified in an adult woman who had mild COVID-19 (a few samples of this study predate the infection). Cell type and time point are not known.

CDR3 sequence reads: CASSKVGVRTNYGYTF. The CDR3 coding sequence is TGTGCCAGCAGCAAAGTCGGGGTGAGAACTAACTATGGCTACACCTTC. The gene calls are TRBV9 and TRBJ1-2; D uncertain. V was cut by 4 bases and J by 0 bases, with 16 bases left in between. Looked up from germline, CDR1 is SGDLS and CDR2 is YYNGEE. The CDR3 runs to 16 residues.